The 17 T cell receptor beta chains in this list originate from one sample, sequenced in a study of blood T cells in healthy people across ages. Then a second PCR, running about 7 to 11 cycles, was carried out with a sample-barcoded 5' primer and a J-beta primer mix. TCRdb analysed the 5' RACE reads with MiXCR anew, one entry per CDR3 protein. The sample records some 1.4 million distinct CDR3 sequences, around 42% being singletons. The sequenced material came from blood. These receptors came from a young woman in good health.

J is TRBJ2-2 and V is TRBV6-5; 7 nucleotides match TRBD2. CDR3 size: 15 residues. In germline, CDR1 is MNHEY, CDR2 SVGAGI. V trimming: 6 bases; J trimming: 0 bases; junction bases outside the gene matches: 4. The CDR3 is CASSRGVTNTGELFF. The CDR3 DNA sequence: TGTGCCAGCAGCCGGGGGGTAACGAACACCGGGGAGCTGTTTTTT.

V and J are TRBV4-2 and TRBJ2-1, with TRBD2 matching 14 bases. The CDR3 contains 18 residues. CDR1 and CDR2 (germline): LGHNA, YNFKEQ. With V trimmed by 2 bases and J by 10 bases, 13 bases remained unmatched. The CDR3 here is CASSQTPPGTSGSGEQFF. CDR3 sequence (DNA): TGTGCCAGCAGCCAAACACCTCCCGGGACTAGCGGGAGTGGGGAGCAGTTCTTC.

This chain links TRBV29-1 with TRBJ2-7; D may be TRBD1 (6 bases). The CDR3 has 14 amino acids. With 5 bases removed from V and 2 bases from J, the gap between germline ends came to 16 bases. Looked up from germline, CDR1 is SQVTM and CDR2 is ANQGSEA. CDR3 sequence reads: CSVLVGQGTYEQYF. The CDR3 nucleotides read TGCAGCGTTCTCGTTGGGCAGGGGACCTACGAGCAGTACTTC.

This clonotype was detected only a few times. J is TRBJ2-4 and V is TRBV2; 7 bases are a match to TRBD1. Germline values: CDR1 SNHLY, CDR2 FYNNEI. V shed 5 bases, J shed 0 bases, and the junction held 10 bases outside the gene matches. The CDR3 contains 17 residues. CDR3 sequence: CASSWDSQSLAKNIQYF. CDR3 DNA sequence: TGTGCCAGCAGTTGGGACAGCCAAAGCCTAGCCAAAAACATTCAGTACTTC.

The chain links TRBV5-1 to TRBJ2-1; D call uncertain. The CDR3 is 16 amino acids. Deletions cut 0 bases from V and 0 bases from J, with 10 bases between. CDR1 is SGHRS and CDR2 is YFSETQ in the germline V gene. Here the CDR3 DNA reads TGCGCCAGCAGCTTGGGGACCGAGAGCTCCTACAATGAGCAGTTCTTC. Its translation is CASSLGTESSYNEQFF.

CDR3 bases: TGCAGCGTTGGGGAGAATGAGCAGTTCTTC. The encoded protein is CSVGENEQFF. This chain uses TRBV29-1 with TRBJ2-1; tentatively, D is TRBD2 (5 bases). The germline V and J ends were trimmed by 4 bases and 7 bases, with 5 bases remaining between them. Germline values: CDR1 SQVTM, CDR2 ANQGSEA. This CDR3 spans 10 amino acids.

This clonotype was seen only a few times. V and J are TRBV11-2 and TRBJ1-2; no reliable D call. The CDR3 is 14 residues long. Germline loops: CDR1 SGHAT, CDR2 FQNNGV. V was trimmed by 6 bases and J by 5 bases, leaving 16 bases between them. The CDR3 here is CASRNEWDGYGYTF. CDR3 bases: TGTGCCAGCAGAAACGAGTGGGATGGATATGGCTACACCTTC.

The chain is built from TRBV18 and TRBJ2-1, with TRBD2 identical over 10 bases. Per the germline V gene, CDR1 is KGHSH and CDR2 is LQKENI. J lost 8 bases, V lost 0 bases, and 10 bases had no gene match. The CDR3 covers 17 residues. CDR3 residues: CASSPPRAGGPFDEQFF. The CDR3 nucleotides read TGTGCCAGCTCACCACCTCGAGCGGGAGGGCCGTTTGATGAGCAGTTCTTC.

V is TRBV6-2 or TRBV6-3 and J is TRBJ2-5; 10 nucleotides align to TRBD2. The better agreement between TRBJ2-7 and the DNA end casts doubt on the J call. There are 14 residues in the CDR3. The V gene's germline CDR1 is MNHEY and CDR2 SVGEGT. The CDR3 loop is CASHSAGGRYEQYF. CDR3 DNA sequence: TGTGCCAGCCATTCAGCGGGAGGGCGCTACGAGCAGTACTTC.

The CDR3 sequence is CASSLNGGGLTYNEQFF. The CDR3, as DNA: TGTGCCAGCAGCCTCAACGGCGGGGGGTTGACCTACAATGAGCAGTTCTTC. This chain connects TRBV3-1 to TRBJ2-1; the match to TRBD2 covers 8 bases. This CDR3 has 17 amino acids. Trimming took 4 bases from V and 2 from J; bases not matched to a gene: 10. Per germline, CDR1 LGHDT and CDR2 YNNKEL (reference sequence).

There are a few counts of this clonotype. The gene calls are TRBV6-5 and TRBJ1-2; no clear D gene. Trimming cost V 5 bases and J 1 base, with 11 bases left between them. This CDR3 is built from 14 residues. Germline V gene sequence: CDR1 MNHEY, CDR2 SVGAGI. DNA of the CDR3: TGTGCCAGCAGTCGGGCGCCAGTTAACTATGGCTACACCTTC. It translates to CASSRAPVNYGYTF.

The chain has TRBV20-1 and TRBJ2-5, with a possible D match to TRBD2 (6 bases). The CDR3 is made up of 15 amino acids. Germline V gives CDR1 DFQATT, CDR2 SNEGSKA (reference sequence). V was shortened by 4 bases and J by 2 bases, with 17 bases between the two germline ends. Here the CDR3 reads CSATPSLAGQETQYF. The CDR3 DNA reads TGCAGTGCTACGCCCTCACTAGCTGGTCAAGAGACCCAGTACTTC.

Points on this clonotype: A much larger clone is a single base away; this may be a read error. The rearrangement links TRBV10-3 to TRBJ2-1; 9 bases line up with TRBD2. The J call is uncertain, as TRBJ2-7 better fits the DNA end. This CDR3 has 13 residues. CDR1 and CDR2 (germline): ENHRY, SYGVKD. The CDR3 is CAISRTSENEQYF. The CDR3 DNA is TGTGCCATCAGTCGGACTAGCGAGAATGAGCAGTACTTC.

The CDR3 DNA is TGTGCCAGCAGTTTAGCGGGGACAGGGAAGACCTACGAGCAGTACTTC. Its translation: CASSLAGTGKTYEQYF. The J gene is TRBJ2-5, the V gene TRBV12-3 or TRBV12-4; 9 bases fit TRBD1. The tail of the sequence fits TRBJ2-7 better, so the J call may be wrong. The CDR3 spans 16 residues.

This clonotype occurred a few times. The rearrangement uses TRBV7-9 and TRBJ1-1; D is possibly TRBD1 (6 bases). Per the germline V gene, CDR1 is SEHNR and CDR2 is FQNEAQ (reference sequence). V was shortened by 5 bases and J by 5 bases, with 18 bases between the two germline ends. This CDR3 is 15 amino acids long. CDR3 loop: CASSLLAGAGTEAFF. The CDR3 coding sequence is TGTGCCAGCAGCCTCTTAGCAGGGGCGGGGACTGAAGCTTTCTTT.

This clonotype has just a few counts. This rearrangement joins TRBV3-1 to TRBJ2-5; weak D call: TRBD1 (5 bases). Germline CDR1 LGHDT, CDR2 YNNKEL (reference sequence). V gave up 6 bases and J gave up 5 bases, with 13 bases separating them. The CDR3 runs 13 residues. DNA for the CDR3: TGTGCCAGCAGTAGCAAGGGGCGGGAGACCCAGTACTTC. Protein product: CASSSKGRETQYF.

J is TRBJ2-1 and V is TRBV20-1, with 12 bases aligning to TRBD2. Trimming took 1 base from V and 7 from J; bases not matched to a gene: 8. The CDR3 has 16 amino acids. The germline V gene encodes CDR1 DFQATT and CDR2 SNEGSKA (reference sequence). The CDR3 DNA reads TGCAGTGCTAGAGTTCAGACTAGCGGGAGTCGTAATGAGCAGTTCTTC. It encodes CSARVQTSGSRNEQFF.